The T cell receptor (beta chain) described here comes from a study of naive and memory T cell subsets. V gave up 0 bases and J gave up 7 bases, with 11 bases separating them. This CDR3 has 14 amino acids. The germline gives CDR1 KGHDR, CDR2 SFDVKD. Overall study results and limits: A few larger clonotypes appeared in naive repertoires, especially CD8, possibly memory cells re-expressing CD45RA.

An equimolar mix of two oligonucleotides served as the beta constant-region primer for TRBC1 and TRBC2. Nested alpha and beta constant-region primers with the SP2 primer drove four PCR rounds on ligated cDNA. Ligation attached a single-stranded oligonucleotide with a 12-nucleotide UMI and the SP2 primer to the cDNA 3' end. MiXCR, applied by TCRdb to the UMI-ligation and nested PCR reads, yields one record per CDR3 protein. Of 150,000 or so distinct CDR3 sequences in the sample, roughly 22% were seen once. Separate alpha and beta amplification began at the second PCR step. The table lists this clonotype with a few counts. Its antigen is unknown.

The chain combines TRBV24-1 with TRBJ1-2; D remains ambiguous. The sequenced material came from naive CD4+ T cells from blood. The clonotype comes from a human donor in good health. The CDR3 nucleotides read TGTGCCACCAGTGATTTGTCGAGGGCCGGTGGCTACACCTTC. It translates to CATSDLSRAGGYTF.